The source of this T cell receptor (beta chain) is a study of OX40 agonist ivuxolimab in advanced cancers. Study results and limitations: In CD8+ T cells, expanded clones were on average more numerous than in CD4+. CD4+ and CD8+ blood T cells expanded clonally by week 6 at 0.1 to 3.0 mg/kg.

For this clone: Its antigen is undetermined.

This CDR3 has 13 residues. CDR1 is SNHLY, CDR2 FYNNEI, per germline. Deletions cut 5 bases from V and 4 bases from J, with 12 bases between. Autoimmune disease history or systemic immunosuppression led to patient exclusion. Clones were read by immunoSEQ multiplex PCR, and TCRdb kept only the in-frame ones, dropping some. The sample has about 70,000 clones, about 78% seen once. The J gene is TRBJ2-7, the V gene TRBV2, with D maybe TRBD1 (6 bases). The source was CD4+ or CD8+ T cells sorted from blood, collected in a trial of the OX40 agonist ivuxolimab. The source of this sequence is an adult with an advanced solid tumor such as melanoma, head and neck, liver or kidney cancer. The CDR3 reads CASSSGTWYEQYF. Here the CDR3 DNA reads TGTGCCAGCAGTTCCGGGACATGGTACGAGCAGTACTTC.